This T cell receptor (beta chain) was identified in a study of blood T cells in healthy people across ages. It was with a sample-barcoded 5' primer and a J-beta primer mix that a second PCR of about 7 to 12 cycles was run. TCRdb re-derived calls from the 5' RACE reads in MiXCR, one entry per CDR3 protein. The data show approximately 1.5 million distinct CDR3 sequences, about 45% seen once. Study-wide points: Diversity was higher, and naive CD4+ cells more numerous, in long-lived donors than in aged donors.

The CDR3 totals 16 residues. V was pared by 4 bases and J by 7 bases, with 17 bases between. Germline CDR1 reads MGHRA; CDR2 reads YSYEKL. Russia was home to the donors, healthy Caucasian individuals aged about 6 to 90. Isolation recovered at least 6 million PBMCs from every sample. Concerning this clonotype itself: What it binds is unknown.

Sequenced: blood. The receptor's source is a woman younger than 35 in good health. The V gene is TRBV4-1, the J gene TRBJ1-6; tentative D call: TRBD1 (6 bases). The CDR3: CASSLQTGGSNSPLHF. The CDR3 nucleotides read TGCGCCAGCAGCCTCCAAACTGGGGGCTCCAATTCACCCCTCCACTTT.